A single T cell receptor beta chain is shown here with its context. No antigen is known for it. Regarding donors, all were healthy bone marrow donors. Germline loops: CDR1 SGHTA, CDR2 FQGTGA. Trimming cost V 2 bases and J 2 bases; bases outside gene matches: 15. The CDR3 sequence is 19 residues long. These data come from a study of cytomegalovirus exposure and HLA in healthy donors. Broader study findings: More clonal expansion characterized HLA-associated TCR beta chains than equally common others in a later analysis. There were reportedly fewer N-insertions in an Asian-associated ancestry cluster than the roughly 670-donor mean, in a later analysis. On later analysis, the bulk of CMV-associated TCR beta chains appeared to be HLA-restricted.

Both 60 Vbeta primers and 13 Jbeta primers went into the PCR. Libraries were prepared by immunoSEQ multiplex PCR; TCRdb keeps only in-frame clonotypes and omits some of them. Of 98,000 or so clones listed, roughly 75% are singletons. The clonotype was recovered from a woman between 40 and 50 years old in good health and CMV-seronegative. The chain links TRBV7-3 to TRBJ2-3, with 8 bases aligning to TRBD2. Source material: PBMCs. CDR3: CASSLGIAGTSGNTDTQYF. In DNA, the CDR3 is TGTGCCAGCAGCTTAGGGATAGCGGGAACTTCCGGGAACACAGATACGCAGTATTTT.